These T cell receptor beta chains were read from a single sample in a study of shared clonotypes between healthy human individuals. Profiling relied on immunoSEQ multiplex PCR, and the TCRdb table lists in-frame clones only, not all of them. The sample records 2,500,000 or so clones, approximately 90% being singletons. Source material: naive CD4+ T cells sorted from blood. All receptors derive from a man in his late teens or twenties in good health. Both conserved end residues are part of each CDR3. D genes are given only for firm matches. Clone size is shown for a subset of rows, as once, few, many or a class of expanded clone.

NA,NA,TRBJ2-7,TRBV7-2,16,CASSLDGGGLPYEQYF,TGTGCCAGCAGCTTAGACGGGGGAGGACTTCCCTACGAGCAGTACTTC
NA,TRBD2,TRBJ2-2,TRBV5-4,15,CASSSGLASTGELFF,TGTGCCAGCAGCTCAGGACTAGCCAGCACCGGGGAGCTGTTTTTT
once,TRBD1,TRBJ1-2,TRBV30,13,CAWNGGQGYGYTF,TGTGCCTGGAACGGGGGACAGGGCTATGGCTACACCTTC
NA,NA,TRBJ2-7,TRBV7-2,12,CASSPSGSKQYF,TGTGCCAGCAGCCCAAGCGGCTCCAAGCAGTACTTC
NA,NA,TRBJ2-7,TRBV30,14,CAWSDQGYLNEQYF,TGTGCCTGGTCGGACCAGGGGTATCTCAACGAGCAGTACTTC
NA,TRBD1,TRBJ1-2,TRBV7-8,15,CASSTYRGKDYGYTF,TGTGCCAGCAGCACCTACAGGGGGAAGGACTATGGCTACACCTTC
NA,NA,TRBJ1-1,TRBV19,15,CASSIRDGGGTEAFF,TGTGCCAGTAGTATAAGGGACGGAGGGGGGACTGAAGCTTTCTTT
NA,NA,TRBJ1-4,TRBV7-9,14,CASSLVQGGEKLFF,TGTGCCAGCAGCTTAGTGCAGGGAGGTGAAAAACTGTTTTTT
NA,NA,TRBJ2-5,TRBV7-9,14,CASSLGGKGETQYF,TGTGCCAGCAGCTTGGGGGGTAAGGGAGAGACCCAGTACTTC
NA,TRBD1,TRBJ2-7,TRBV5-6,15,CASRPTGGSSYEQYF,TGTGCCAGCAGACCTACAGGGGGTTCTTCCTACGAGCAGTACTTC
NA,TRBD2,TRBJ2-5,TRBV5-4,15,CASSDPGLAGLPQYF,TGTGCCAGCAGCGACCCGGGACTAGCGGGGTTACCCCAGTACTTC
NA,NA,TRBJ1-3,TRBV25-1,14,CASSVPGTGNTIYF,TGTGCCAGCAGTGTCCCAGGTACAGGAAACACCATATATTTT
NA,TRBD1,TRBJ2-7,TRBV12-5,15,CASGWGDRDGDEQYF,TGTGCTAGTGGTTGGGGGGACAGGGATGGCGACGAGCAGTACTTC
NA,TRBD1,TRBJ2-6,TRBV28,15,CASSTGGTGANVLTF,TGTGCCAGCAGTACAGGGGGCACTGGGGCCAACGTCCTGACTTTC
NA,TRBD1,TRBJ2-2,TRBV18,17,CASSPLSGQGLTGELFF,TGTGCCAGCTCACCACTCTCGGGACAGGGCCTCACCGGGGAGCTGTTTTTT
NA,NA,TRBJ1-4,TRBV18,16,CASSPTQLATNEKLFF,TGTGCCAGCTCACCAACGCAGCTTGCAACTAATGAAAAACTGTTTTTT
NA,NA,TRBJ1-2,TRBV30,13,CAWTSILVAGYTF,TGTGCCTGGACAAGTATACTAGTGGCTGGCTACACCTTC
NA,TRBD2,TRBJ2-5,TRBV7-9,18,CASSLEAPLRTSGETQYF,TGTGCCAGCAGCTTAGAAGCCCCCCTTAGGACTAGTGGAGAGACCCAGTACTTC
NA,TRBD1,TRBJ1-1,TRBV27,11,CASRLGQGVFF,TGTGCCAGCAGATTGGGACAGGGAGTTTTCTTT
NA,TRBD2,TRBJ2-1,TRBV6-5,15,CASSYSLAGLNEQFF,TGTGCCAGCAGTTACTCGCTAGCGGGACTCAATGAGCAGTTCTTC
NA,TRBD1,TRBJ1-2,TRBV11-2,15,CASSLAGQGLRGYTF,TGTGCCAGCAGCTTAGCGGGACAGGGGCTTCGGGGCTACACCTTC
NA,TRBD1,TRBJ2-5,TRBV11-2,17,CASSLNPRGLNQETQYF,TGTGCCAGCAGCTTAAACCCCAGGGGGTTGAATCAAGAGACCCAGTACTTC
NA,NA,TRBJ2-1,TRBV20-1,11,CSARGDNEQFF,TGCAGTGCTAGAGGGGATAATGAGCAGTTCTTC
NA,NA,TRBJ2-2,TRBV5-1,13,CASTNTGTGELFF,TGCGCCAGCACAAATACAGGGACCGGGGAGCTGTTTTTT
once,TRBD2,TRBJ2-1,TRBV6-5,14,CATVASGRVGEQFF,TGTGCGACCGTGGCTAGCGGGAGGGTTGGTGAGCAGTTCTTC
NA,NA,TRBJ2-5,TRBV7-2,15,CASSVGDGGRETQYF,TGTGCCAGCAGCGTAGGGGACGGTGGGAGAGAGACCCAGTACTTC